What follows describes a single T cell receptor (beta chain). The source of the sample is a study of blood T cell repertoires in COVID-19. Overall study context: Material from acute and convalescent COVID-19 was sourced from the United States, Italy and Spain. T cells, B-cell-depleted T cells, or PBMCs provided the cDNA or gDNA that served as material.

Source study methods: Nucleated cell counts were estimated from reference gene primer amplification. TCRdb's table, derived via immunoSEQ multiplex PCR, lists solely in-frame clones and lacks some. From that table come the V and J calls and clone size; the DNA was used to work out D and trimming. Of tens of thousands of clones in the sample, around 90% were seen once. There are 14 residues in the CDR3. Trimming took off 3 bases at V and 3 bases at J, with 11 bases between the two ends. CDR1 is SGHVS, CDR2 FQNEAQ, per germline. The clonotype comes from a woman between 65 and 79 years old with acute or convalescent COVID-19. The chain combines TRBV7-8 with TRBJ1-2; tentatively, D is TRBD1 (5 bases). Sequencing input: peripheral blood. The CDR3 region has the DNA TGTGCCAGCAGCTTCCAGGGCTCGGACTATGGCTACACCTTC. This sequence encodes CASSFQGSDYGYTF.